This passage covers 5 T cell receptor beta chains from one sample sequenced in a study of CD8 T cells in ankylosing spondylitis. For these receptors, no antigen is known. Findings and limits, study-wide: Ankylosing spondylitis blood appeared to carry a characteristic TCR beta motif of roughly eight highly homologous variants.

TCRdb fed the 5' RACE reads into MiXCR, producing one record per CDR3 protein. The profile shows about 540,000 distinct CDR3 sequences, roughly 12% of them singletons. Source material: blood, either unsorted or a sorted T cell fraction (not recorded which). All receptors derive from a male donor with ankylosing spondylitis.

This clonotype showed up many times. The rearrangement joins TRBV7-8 to TRBJ2-7; no clear D. Germline-derived CDR1 and CDR2 are SGHVS and FQNEAQ. The CDR3 contains 11 residues. V was pared by 3 bases and J by 4 bases, with 4 bases between. The CDR3 here is CASSFWYEQYF. The CDR3, as DNA: TGTGCCAGCAGCTTTTGGTACGAGCAGTACTTC.

This clonotype was seen repeatedly, ten times or more. This chain connects TRBV3-1 to TRBJ1-5; weak D call: TRBD1 (5 bases). The germline V and J ends were trimmed by 4 bases and 5 bases, with 15 bases remaining between them. Germline V lookup: CDR1 LGHDT, CDR2 YNNKEL (reference sequence). CDR3 size: 15 residues. CDR3 in amino acids: CASSPSAGSYQPQHF. The CDR3, as DNA: TGTGCCAGCAGCCCCTCGGCAGGGAGCTATCAGCCCCAGCATTTT.

Only a few counts were recorded for this clonotype. The chain recombines TRBV5-1 with TRBJ2-5; TRBD2 might be the D (7 bases). The length of the CDR3 is 16 residues. The germline CDR1 and CDR2 sequences are SGHRS and YFSETQ. The V end was cut by 2 bases, the J end by 2 bases, with 16 bases between. CDR3 residues: CASSFFLGGRQETQYF. CDR3 nucleotides: TGCGCCAGCAGCTTTTTTCTGGGGGGGCGTCAAGAGACCCAGTACTTC.

The V gene is TRBV9, the J gene TRBJ2-1; 7 bases line up with TRBD1. Germline lookup yields CDR1 SGDLS and CDR2 YYNGEE. The CDR3 is 14 residues long. Trimming took 0 bases from V and 6 from J; bases not matched to a gene: 3. The CDR3 is CASSVATGVNEQFF. DNA of the CDR3: TGTGCCAGCAGCGTAGCTACAGGGGTCAATGAGCAGTTCTTC.

This clonotype has more than one count but fewer than ten. The chain uses TRBV2 and TRBJ1-1, with D perhaps TRBD1 (5 bases). The CDR3 contains 17 residues. Germline values: CDR1 SNHLY, CDR2 FYNNEI. Trimming left V 7 bases short and J 1 base short, with 22 bases between. CDR3 protein: CASILSRQGGENTEAFF. The CDR3 coding sequence is TGTGCCAGCATCCTAAGCCGGCAGGGAGGGGAGAACACTGAAGCTTTCTTT. Drawing the rest from reference TRBV2 and TRBJ1-1, the complete variable domain is EPEVTQTPSHQVTQMGQEVILRCVPISNHLYFYWYRQILGQKVEFLVSFYNNEISEKSEIFDDQFSVERPDGSNFTLKIRSTKLEDSAMYFCASILSRQGGENTEAFFGQGTRLTVV.